The 24 T cell receptor beta chains reported below all come from one sample, sequenced in a study of blood T cell repertoires in COVID-19. Profiling relied on immunoSEQ multiplex PCR, and the TCRdb table lists in-frame clones only, not all of them. The repertoire has 200,000 to 250,000 clones, about four fifths of them found once; the top ten carry roughly 1.3%. Input material: PBMCs or T cells enriched from blood (not recorded which). All receptors come from a woman aged 40 to 49 with acute COVID-19.

The rearrangement links TRBV4-1 to TRBJ1-2; D is unclear. V lost 0 bases to trimming and J lost 0 bases, with 17 bases between them. Germline values: CDR1 MGHRA, CDR2 YSYEKL. The CDR3 length is 18 residues. The CDR3 DNA is TGCGCCAGCAGCCAAGATTCGTTAGGAGGAGAAACTAACTATGGCTACACCTTC. Translated: CASSQDSLGGETNYGYTF.

The chain recombines TRBV18 with TRBJ1-4; D may be TRBD1 (6 bases). This CDR3 contains 18 residues. V was shortened by 2 bases and J by 0 bases, with 16 bases between the two germline ends. Germline CDR1 and CDR2: KGHSH and LQKENI. The CDR3 nucleotides are TGTGCCAGCTCACCAAATCAGGGGACCTTCTCAACTAATGAAAAACTGTTTTTT. It specifies CASSPNQGTFSTNEKLFF.

The rearrangement joins TRBV11-2 to TRBJ2-7, with a possible D match to TRBD2 (5 bases). Trimming took off 4 bases at V and 5 bases at J, with 15 bases between the two ends. CDR1 is SGHAT, CDR2 FQNNGV, per germline. CDR3 size: 14 residues. The DNA of the CDR3 is TGTGCCAGCAGCTCGATCCTCGGGATGAACGAGCAGTACTTC. It specifies CASSSILGMNEQYF.

This clone was picked up one time. The sample holds other DNA sequences that translate to the same CDR3. The chain carries TRBV6-5 and TRBJ2-2, with D maybe TRBD1 (5 bases). This CDR3 spans 12 amino acids. Trimming pared 8 bases from V and 4 bases from J, leaving 8 bases between. CDR1 is MNHEY and CDR2 is SVGAGI in the germline V gene. The CDR3 loop reads CASRQGTGELFF. CDR3 DNA: TGTGCCAGCCGGCAGGGCACCGGGGAGCTGTTTTTT.

The chain joins TRBV30 to TRBJ2-3, with D perhaps matching TRBD1 (6 bases). CDR3 length: 14 residues. With 3 bases removed from V and 1 base from J, the gap between germline ends came to 11 bases. Germline V gene lookup returns CDR1 GTSNPN and CDR2 SVGIG (reference sequence). The CDR3 region is CAWRRGYGTDTQYF. In DNA form, the CDR3 reads TGTGCCTGGAGAAGGGGGTACGGCACAGATACGCAGTATTTT.

About this clone itself: A much larger clone differs by one base, so this may be a read error. The chain recombines TRBV15 with TRBJ2-7; the match to TRBD1 covers 8 bases. Germline V lookup: CDR1 LNHNV, CDR2 YYDKDF (reference sequence). The CDR3 contains 13 residues. V shed 3 bases, J shed 3 bases, and the junction held 1 base outside the gene matches. The CDR3 bases are TGTGCCACCAGCAGTGGGACAGGCTACGAGCAGTACTTC. This codes for CATSSGTGYEQYF.

This chain joins TRBV11-2 and TRBJ2-2; the match to TRBD1 covers 7 bases. CDR1 is SGHAT and CDR2 is FQNNGV in the germline V gene. The CDR3 is 15 residues long. Trimming removed 5 bases from V and 2 bases from J; junction bases left unmatched: 5. The CDR3 loop is CASSKRGLNTGELFF. DNA for the CDR3: TGTGCCAGCAGCAAAAGGGGGCTCAACACCGGGGAGCTGTTTTTT. The complete variable domain, with remaining parts taken from reference TRBV11-2 and TRBJ2-2, reads EAGVAQSPRYKIIEKRQSVAFWCNPISGHATLYWYQQILGQGPKLLIQFQNNGVVDDSQLPKDRFSAERLKGVDSTLKIQPAKLEDSAVYLCASSKRGLNTGELFFGEGSRLTVL.

The CDR3 sequence is CSASDLGLAGVGDYNEQFF. The CDR3 bases are TGCAGTGCTAGTGATCTGGGACTAGCGGGAGTCGGCGACTACAATGAGCAGTTCTTC. The chain is built from TRBV20-1 and TRBJ2-1, with 14 nucleotides matching TRBD2. CDR1 and CDR2 from the germline V gene are DFQATT and SNEGSKA (reference sequence). This CDR3 contains 19 residues. Unmatched junction bases numbered 13, after V lost 3 bases and J lost 3 bases.

This clone was observed once. V and J are TRBV7-2 and TRBJ2-3; 12 positions match TRBD2. This CDR3 has 16 amino acids. Germline V CDR1 and CDR2: SGHTA, FQGNSA. V lost 5 bases to trimming and J lost 4 bases; unmatched junction nucleotides: 7. CDR3 nucleotide sequence: TGTGCCAGCAGCCCGGGACTAGCGGGTCCCGCAGATACGCAGTATTTT. This translates into CASSPGLAGPADTQYF.

The rearrangement uses TRBV5-8 and TRBJ2-5; perhaps TRBD2 as D (7 bases). The CDR3 length is 17 residues. With 4 bases removed from V and 13 bases from J, the gap between germline ends came to 32 bases. Germline CDR1 is SGHTS and CDR2 is YDEGEE. CDR3 loop: CASSLDAGGGGRTPPYF. In DNA, the CDR3 is TGTGCCAGCAGCCTAGACGCTGGAGGGGGGGGACGAACCCCTCCGTACTTC. The full variable domain, rest sourced from reference TRBV5-8 and TRBJ2-5, is EAGVTQSPTHLIKTRGQQATLRCSPISGHTSVYWYQQALGLGLQFLLWYDEGEERNRGNFPPRFSGRQFPNYSSELNVNALELEDSALYLCASSLDAGGGGRTPPYFGPGTRLLVL.

This chain uses TRBV7-9 with TRBJ1-1; 8 bases fit TRBD1. Germline CDR1 is SEHNR and CDR2 is FQNEAQ (reference sequence). V lost 0 bases, J lost 5 bases, and 5 bases stayed unmatched. This CDR3 has 15 amino acids. CDR3 bases: TGTGCCAGCAGCTTAGCTAGGACAGGGCTGACTGAAGCTTTCTTT. This codes for CASSLARTGLTEAFF.

The genes are TRBV2 and TRBJ2-1; 12 bases agree with TRBD2. Germline V CDR1 and CDR2: SNHLY, FYNNEI. The ends lost 6 bases at V and 10 bases at J; junction bases unmatched: 16. The CDR3 has 17 residues. CDR3 in DNA: TGTGCCAGCAGGGAAAGTCTAGCGGGGGGGTTTTTAAGGGAGCAGTTCTTC. It encodes CASRESLAGGFLREQFF.

The chain has TRBV28 and TRBJ1-5; 9 bases are a match to TRBD1. Germline V gene sequence: CDR1 MDHEN, CDR2 SYDVKM. V lost 4 bases and J lost 7; bases outside the gene matches: 8. This CDR3 comprises 15 residues. The CDR3 spells CASSSGDRALQPQHF. CDR3 DNA: TGTGCCAGCAGTTCTGGGGACAGGGCCCTACAGCCCCAGCATTTT.

This chain connects TRBV28 to TRBJ2-5, with 11 bases fitting TRBD1. Germline lookup yields CDR1 MDHEN and CDR2 SYDVKM. The CDR3 length is 14 residues. After removal of 6 bases from V and 4 bases from J, the junction contained 4 bases not matched to a gene. The CDR3 DNA reads as TGTGCCAGCAGGTCGGGACAGGGGGGAGAGACCCAGTACTTC. Protein: CASRSGQGGETQYF.

The chain employs TRBV14 and TRBJ1-1, with D perhaps matching TRBD1 (6 bases). The CDR3 extends over 13 amino acids. The germline CDR1 and CDR2 sequences are SGHDN and FVKESK. Trimming removed 3 bases at V and 5 bases at J, with 10 bases between. CDR3 in amino acids: CASSHLGGTEAFF. DNA of the CDR3: TGTGCCAGCAGCCATTTAGGGGGAACTGAAGCTTTCTTT.

The chain joins TRBV6-2 or TRBV6-3 to TRBJ2-4; 7 positions agree with TRBD2. This CDR3 has 17 amino acids. Germline V CDR1 and CDR2: MNHEY, SVGEGT. V was pared by 4 bases and J by 0 bases, with 9 bases of the junction left unmatched. CDR3 nucleotide sequence: TGTGCCAGCAGTTTCGGACTAGACGAACTAGCCAAAAACATTCAGTACTTC. Translated, it gives CASSFGLDELAKNIQYF.

J is TRBJ1-2 and V is TRBV27; possibly TRBD1 for D (6 bases). The V gene lost 6 bases and the J gene lost 4 bases, with 15 bases spanning the gap. The length of the CDR3 is 14 residues. The germline gives CDR1 MNHEY, CDR2 SMNVEV (reference sequence). The CDR3 nucleotides are TGTGCCAGCAGACTTACACAGGGCCCCTATGGCTACACCTTC. Translating gives CASRLTQGPYGYTF.

This chain links TRBV7-2 with TRBJ2-5; D possibly corresponds to TRBD2 (5 bases). Germline-derived CDR1 and CDR2 are SGHTA and FQGNSA. The CDR3 totals 15 residues. V gave up 1 base and J gave up 7 bases, with 16 bases separating them. The CDR3 protein is CASSLDGLDAGTQYF. The CDR3 DNA reads TGTGCCAGCAGCTTAGACGGACTGGATGCTGGGACCCAGTACTTC. Variable domain in full (rest from reference TRBV7-2 and TRBJ2-5): GAGVSQSPSNKVTEKGKDVELRCDPISGHTALYWYRQSLGQGLEFLIYFQGNSAPDKSGLPSDRFSAERTGGSVSTLTIQRTQQEDSAVYLCASSLDGLDAGTQYFGPGTRLLVL.

The chain links TRBV11-1 to TRBJ1-1; 9 bases agree with TRBD1. Germline assignment: CDR1 SGHAT and CDR2 FQDESV (reference sequence). The CDR3 spans 15 residues. J gave up 1 base and V 3 bases, and 3 bases lay outside the gene matches. CDR3 sequence reads: CASSLEDRGNTEAFF. CDR3 sequence (DNA): TGTGCCAGCAGCTTGGAGGACAGGGGGAACACTGAAGCTTTCTTT.

The chain couples TRBV11-2 to TRBJ2-3; no clear D. V dropped 8 bases and J dropped 4 bases, with 10 bases sitting between them. CDR1 and CDR2 from the germline V gene are SGHAT and FQNNGV. The CDR3 covers 12 residues. CDR3 region: CASRVIADTQYF. Written as DNA, the CDR3 is TGTGCCAGCCGGGTTATAGCAGATACGCAGTATTTT.

The J gene is TRBJ2-1, the V gene TRBV6-5; 8 positions match TRBD1. The CDR3 length is 13 residues. Germline V gene lookup returns CDR1 MNHEY and CDR2 SVGAGI. V lost 6 bases, J lost 6 bases, and 4 bases stayed unmatched. This CDR3 is CASRQGASNEQFF. In DNA form, the CDR3 reads TGTGCCAGCAGGCAGGGGGCAAGCAATGAGCAGTTCTTC.

This clone was counted a single time. The V gene is TRBV7-9, the J gene TRBJ2-3; 10 nucleotides match TRBD2. V lost 5 bases, J lost 3 bases, and 14 bases stayed unmatched. The CDR3 is made up of 18 amino acids. Germline CDR1 and CDR2: SEHNR and FQNEAQ (reference sequence). The CDR3 sequence is CASSPPFRLAGKTDTQYF. CDR3 bases: TGTGCCAGCAGCCCGCCCTTCCGACTAGCGGGCAAAACAGATACGCAGTATTTT.

The V call is TRBV28, the J call TRBJ2-2; TRBD1 agrees at 9 bases. The CDR3 extends over 14 amino acids. The V gene end was trimmed by 9 bases and the J gene end by 4 bases; junction bases not matched to a gene: 6. CDR1 and CDR2 from the germline V gene are MDHEN and SYDVKM. CDR3 residues: CASKTGGSTGELFF. CDR3 nucleotides: TGTGCCAGTAAGACAGGGGGAAGCACCGGGGAGCTGTTTTTT.

The CDR3 here is CASIQDRGTDTQYF. The CDR3 DNA reads TGTGCCAGCATCCAAGACCGGGGCACAGATACGCAGTATTTT. The chain recombines TRBV7-2 with TRBJ2-3, with unresolved D. The CDR3 consists of 14 residues. Deletions cut 7 bases from V and 1 base from J, with 12 bases between. Looked up from germline, CDR1 is SGHTA and CDR2 is FQGNSA.